The TCR beta chain under discussion was sequenced for a study of CD8+ T cells in alopecia areata (dated by TCRdb to about 2018). For the study in its entirety: Treated patients were enrolled in an open-label pilot trial of oral tofacitinib, 5 to 10 mg twice daily, for moderate-to-severe alopecia areata. TCRbeta CDR3 regions were amplified by immunoSEQ multiplex PCR using 35 Vbeta forward and 13 Jbeta reverse primers. RNA came from the PAXgene miRNA kit for fixed scalp, the miRNeasy kit for PBMCs, and the RNeasy kit for mouse skin. In humans, TCRbeta sequencing was performed on scalp tissue and on sorted CD4+ and CD8+ peripheral blood T cells from healthy controls and from patients with patchy or totalis/universalis alopecia areata. Scalp clonality was compared among normal scalp (n=4), patchy alopecia areata scalp (n=8), and alopecia totalis/universalis scalp (n=8). In both human patients and the C3H/HeJ mouse model, the study applied high-throughput TCRbeta sequencing to look at T cell clonal expansion in alopecia areata. In treated patients, disease severity was measured using the SALT score, which gives the percentage of scalp surface area affected. Tofacitinib was administered for 6 to 18 months, and 6 months of follow-up off drug were then conducted to assess delayed response and recurrence. Biopsies were taken from tofacitinib-treated patients at baseline and at 4 and 24 weeks of treatment, and a later scalp biopsy was taken in several of the tofacitinib-treated patients. The research as a whole found: Higher clonality and more expanded CD8+ clones were observed in lesional scalp than in normal scalp, particularly in alopecia totalis/universalis, a finding suggestive of antigenic drive. Scalp TCR repertoire analysis is complicated because resident alphabeta T cells in normal human skin are also sequenced, whereas mouse skin is dominated by gammadelta T cells. Because the treated cohort was small and had just a single nonresponder, larger studies are needed to establish links between baseline CD8+ expansion and response. Many expanded lesional clones were found to persist in scalp and blood during tofacitinib treatment, and relapse after treatment cessation may be partly explained by this persistence. Tofacitinib significantly lowered scalp clonality and the number of expanded CD8+ clones among the top 100 scalp clones. Compared with mice, TCR sequences shared between patients were less clear, possibly partly because of HLA diversity across the patient population.

Explained via the paper, the time point label denotes: around 26 weeks on oral tofacitinib. According to the study, the label for this sample's treatment or condition signals: oral pan-JAK inhibitor, 5-10 mg twice daily. Lesional scalp punch biopsies and peripheral blood were obtained from alopecia areata patients. After PBMCs were isolated by density centrifugation and stained for CD3, CD4 and CD8, a FACSAria was used to sort CD4+ and CD8+ T cells. A remark on this clone: Its antigen remains undetermined. The record has no base qualities; no much larger clone is one base away.

CDR1 and CDR2, looked up from the germline V gene, are KGHSH and LQKENI. V and J are truncated by 3 bases and 5 bases respectively, leaving an intervening sequence of 12 bases. The cysteine opens and the phenylalanine closes a CDR3 of 14 amino acids. CDR3 DNA only is kept here, 42 bases in frame from base 1. The library was prepared using the immunoSEQ multiplex PCR assay. RNA was extracted from all samples and reverse transcribed into cDNA as template for TCR sequencing. First-strand cDNA was synthesized using SuperScript III with a 2:1 mix of oligo-dT and random hexamers. A synthetic immune receptor repertoire was used to assess amplification bias, and residual bias was removed computationally. On the authors' methods: After raw reads were preprocessed to remove errors, the CDR3 was defined following IMGT conventions as running from the conserved cysteine to phenylalanine. Clonality was computed as 1 minus the Shannon entropy, with the entropy normalized by log2 of the number of productive unique TCRs. Scalp TCRbeta sequences were cross-referenced with sorted blood CD4 and CD8 repertoires so that the CD4 or CD8 identity of scalp clones could be inferred. The table comes from immuneACCESS by way of TCRdb, which keeps in-frame sequences with V and J called. Part of the clones is missing from these tables; in studies checked, under half for an unresolved V gene and the rest for unknown reasons. V and J calls and clone size come straight from that table; D and trimming were deduced from the DNA. Across this sample there are approximately 150,000 clones, with less than 70% seen only once. The top ten clones comprise about 14% of the sample.

The V and J segments used are TRBV18 and TRBJ2-3, with no confident D gene call. The material was CD4+ T cells sorted from blood, obtained at week 24, from a patient treated with tofacitinib. This TCR derives from a human donor with alopecia areata. Here is the DNA: TGTGCCAGCTCACCCCCGGGCCTCCGAGATACGCAGTATTTT. Translated, it gives CASSPPGLRDTQYF.